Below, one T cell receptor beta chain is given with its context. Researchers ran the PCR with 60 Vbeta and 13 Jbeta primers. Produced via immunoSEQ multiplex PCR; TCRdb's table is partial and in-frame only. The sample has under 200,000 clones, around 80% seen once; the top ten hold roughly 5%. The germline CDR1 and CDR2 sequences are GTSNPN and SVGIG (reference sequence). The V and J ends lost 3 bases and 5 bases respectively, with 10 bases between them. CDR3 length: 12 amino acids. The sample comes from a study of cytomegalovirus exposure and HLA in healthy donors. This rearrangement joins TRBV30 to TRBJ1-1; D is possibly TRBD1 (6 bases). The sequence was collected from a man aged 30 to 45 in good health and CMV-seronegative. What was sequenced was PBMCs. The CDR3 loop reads CAWRRGMTEAFF. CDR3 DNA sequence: TGTGCCTGGAGAAGGGGGATGACTGAAGCTTTCTTT.